This T cell receptor (beta chain) was recovered during a study of blood T cell repertoires in COVID-19. Study-level information: Material from acute and convalescent COVID-19 was sourced from the United States, Italy and Spain. T cells, B-cell-depleted T cells, or PBMCs supplied cDNA or gDNA.

Original handling: Nucleated cell counts were estimated from reference gene primer amplification. The table came from immunoSEQ multiplex PCR; TCRdb's copy has only in-frame clones and leaves some out. V and J calls and clone size follow that table, whereas D and trimming were derived from the DNA. The table records fewer than 300,000 clones, 70% to 90% of them present only once. J lost 4 bases, V lost 5 bases, and 10 bases had no gene match. Germline CDR1 SEHNR, CDR2 FQNEAQ (reference sequence). The CDR3 sequence is 18 residues long. The genes are TRBV7-9 and TRBJ2-3, with 15 bases aligning to TRBD2. The sequenced material came from peripheral blood. The receptor was isolated from a woman aged 50 to 60 with acute or convalescent COVID-19. The CDR3 DNA reads as TGTGCCAGCAGCCCTCCGGGACTAGCGGGAGGTAGCGCAGATACGCAGTATTTT. It translates to CASSPPGLAGGSADTQYF.